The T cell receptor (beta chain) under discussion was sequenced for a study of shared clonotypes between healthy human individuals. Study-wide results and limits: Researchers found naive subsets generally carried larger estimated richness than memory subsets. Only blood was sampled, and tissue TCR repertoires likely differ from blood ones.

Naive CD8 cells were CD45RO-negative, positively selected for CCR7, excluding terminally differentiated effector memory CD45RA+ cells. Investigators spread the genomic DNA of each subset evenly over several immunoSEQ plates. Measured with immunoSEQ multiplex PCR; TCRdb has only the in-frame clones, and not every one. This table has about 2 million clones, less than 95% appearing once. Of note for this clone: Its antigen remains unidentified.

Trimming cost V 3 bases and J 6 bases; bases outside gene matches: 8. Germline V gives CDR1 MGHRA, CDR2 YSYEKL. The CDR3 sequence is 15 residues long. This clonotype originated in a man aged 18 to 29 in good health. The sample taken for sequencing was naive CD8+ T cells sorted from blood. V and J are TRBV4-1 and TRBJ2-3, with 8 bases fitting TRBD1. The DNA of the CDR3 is TGCGCCAGCAGCCAGCAGGGGGCGAAGCCGGATACGCAGTATTTT. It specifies CASSQQGAKPDTQYF.